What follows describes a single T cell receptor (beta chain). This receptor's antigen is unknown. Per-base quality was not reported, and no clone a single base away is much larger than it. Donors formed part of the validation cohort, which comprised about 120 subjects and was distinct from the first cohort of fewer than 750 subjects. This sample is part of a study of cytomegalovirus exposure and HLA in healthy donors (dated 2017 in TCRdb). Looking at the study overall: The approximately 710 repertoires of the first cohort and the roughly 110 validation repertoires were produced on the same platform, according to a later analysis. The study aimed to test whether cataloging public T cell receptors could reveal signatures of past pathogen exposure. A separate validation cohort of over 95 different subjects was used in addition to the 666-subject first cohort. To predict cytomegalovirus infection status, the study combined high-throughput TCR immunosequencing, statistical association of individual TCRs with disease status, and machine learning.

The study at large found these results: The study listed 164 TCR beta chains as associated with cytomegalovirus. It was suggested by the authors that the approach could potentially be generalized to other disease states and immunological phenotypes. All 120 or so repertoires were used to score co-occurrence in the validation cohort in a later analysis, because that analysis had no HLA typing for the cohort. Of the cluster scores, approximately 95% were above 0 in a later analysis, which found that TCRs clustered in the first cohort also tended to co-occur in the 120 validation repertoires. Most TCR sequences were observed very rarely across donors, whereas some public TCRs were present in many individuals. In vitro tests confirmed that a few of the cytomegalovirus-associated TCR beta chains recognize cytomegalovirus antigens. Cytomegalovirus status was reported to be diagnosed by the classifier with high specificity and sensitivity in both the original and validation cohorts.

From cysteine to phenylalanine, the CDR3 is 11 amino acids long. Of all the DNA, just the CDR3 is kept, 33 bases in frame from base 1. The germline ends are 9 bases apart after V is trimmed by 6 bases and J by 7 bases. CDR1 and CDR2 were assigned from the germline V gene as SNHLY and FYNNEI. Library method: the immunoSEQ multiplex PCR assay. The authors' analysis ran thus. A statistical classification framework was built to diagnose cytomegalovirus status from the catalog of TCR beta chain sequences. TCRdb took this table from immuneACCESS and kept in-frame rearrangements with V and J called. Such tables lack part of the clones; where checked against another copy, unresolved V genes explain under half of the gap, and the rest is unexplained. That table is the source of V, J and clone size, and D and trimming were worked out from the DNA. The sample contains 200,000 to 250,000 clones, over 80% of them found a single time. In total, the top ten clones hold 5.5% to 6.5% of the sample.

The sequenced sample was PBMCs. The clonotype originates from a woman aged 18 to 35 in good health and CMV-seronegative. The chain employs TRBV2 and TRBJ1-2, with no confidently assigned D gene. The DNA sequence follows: TGTGCCAGCAGAGAAAAGGGTGGCTACACCTTC. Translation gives CASREKGGYTF.